This T cell receptor beta chain was identified in a study of vaccination effects on CD4 cells after COVID-19. Details on this clone: Its antigen is not known.

Upon completion of about eleven days in culture, CD4+ T cells were isolated. The cohort was immunized with two doses of either the BNT162b2 or mRNA-1273 vaccine. Vaccine recipients, nucleocapsid antibody negative, had no prior SARS-CoV-2 infection. Trimming took 2 bases from V and 8 from J, leaving 15 bases between them. CDR1 and CDR2 (germline): MDHEN, SYDVKM. The CDR3 length is 14 residues. Measured with immunoSEQ multiplex PCR; TCRdb has only the in-frame clones, and not every one. The table shows fewer than 75,000 clones, with around 84% occurring only once. The sequencing used CD4+ T cells from PBMCs cultured without peptide, collected after COVID-19 vaccination. The V call is TRBV28, the J call TRBJ1-2; D perhaps matches TRBD1 (5 bases). This TCR was recovered from a human donor who received a COVID-19 vaccine. The CDR3 DNA is TGTGCCAGCAGTTTAAGGGTTGGGGCTTGGGGCTACACCTTC. The encoded protein is CASSLRVGAWGYTF.